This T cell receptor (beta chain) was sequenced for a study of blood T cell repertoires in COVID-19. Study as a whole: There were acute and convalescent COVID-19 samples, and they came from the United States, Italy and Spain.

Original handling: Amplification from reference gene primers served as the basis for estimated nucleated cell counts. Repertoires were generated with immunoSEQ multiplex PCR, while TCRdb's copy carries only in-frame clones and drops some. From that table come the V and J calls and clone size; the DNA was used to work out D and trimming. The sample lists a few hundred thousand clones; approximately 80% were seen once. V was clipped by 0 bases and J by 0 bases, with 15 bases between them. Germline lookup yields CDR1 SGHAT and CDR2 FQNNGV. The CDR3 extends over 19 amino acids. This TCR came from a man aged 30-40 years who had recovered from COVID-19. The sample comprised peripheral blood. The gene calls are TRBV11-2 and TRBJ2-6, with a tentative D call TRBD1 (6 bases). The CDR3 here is CASSLDSQGRYSGANVLTF. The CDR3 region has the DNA TGTGCCAGCAGCTTAGATAGTCAGGGGCGGTACTCTGGGGCCAACGTCCTGACTTTC.